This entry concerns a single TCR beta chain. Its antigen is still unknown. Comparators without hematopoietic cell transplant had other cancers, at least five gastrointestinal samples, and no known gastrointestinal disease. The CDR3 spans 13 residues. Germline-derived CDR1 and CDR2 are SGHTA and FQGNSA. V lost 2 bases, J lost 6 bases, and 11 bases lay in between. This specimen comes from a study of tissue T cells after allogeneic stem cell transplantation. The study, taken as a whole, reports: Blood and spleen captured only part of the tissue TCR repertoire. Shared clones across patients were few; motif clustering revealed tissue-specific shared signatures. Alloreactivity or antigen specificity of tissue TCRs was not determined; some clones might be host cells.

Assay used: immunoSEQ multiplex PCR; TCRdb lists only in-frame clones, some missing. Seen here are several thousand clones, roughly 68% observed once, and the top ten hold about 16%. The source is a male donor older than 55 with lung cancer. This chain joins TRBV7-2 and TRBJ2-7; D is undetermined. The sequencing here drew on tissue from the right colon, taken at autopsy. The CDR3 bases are TGTGCCAGCAGCTTATTAGCCCCCGGCGAGCAGTACTTC. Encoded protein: CASSLLAPGEQYF.